This T cell receptor beta chain was sequenced in a study of shared clonotypes between healthy human individuals. This CDR3 contains 14 residues. V was pared by 6 bases and J by 9 bases, with 18 bases between. Germline-derived CDR1 and CDR2 are MNHNS and SASEGT. Measured with immunoSEQ multiplex PCR; TCRdb has only the in-frame clones, and not every one. The profile shows about 960,000 clones, 76% of them singletons. Source material: memory CD4+ T cells sorted from blood. This sample's subset: CD45RA-negative fraction. The receptor's source is a man between 18 and 35 years old in good health. The chain joins TRBV6-1 to TRBJ2-1, with D maybe TRBD1 (6 bases). CDR3 coding DNA: TGTGCCAGCAGCACAGGGCCCACACTGAGTGAGCAGTTCTTC. Translated: CASSTGPTLSEQFF.